A selection of T cell receptor beta chains follows, all from one sample in a study of T cell responses to AZD1222 COVID-19 vaccine. Sequencing was performed with immunoSEQ multiplex PCR; in TCRdb, only in-frame clones are kept and a portion is missing. The sample lists under 120,000 clones, roughly 90% occurring once. Sequencing was performed on peripheral blood, taken on day 0 of AZD1222 vaccination. Source of these receptors: an adult in good health. CDR3s include the opening cysteine and the closing phenylalanine or tryptophan.

V,CDR3
TRBV19,CASSIGLALITDTQYF
TRBV18,CASSPQGQTTEAFF
TRBV30,CAWSALAPTEAFF
TRBV11-3,CASSLAQAGAAFF
TRBV19,CASTNTVNTEAFF
TRBV11-3,CASSLGGHGANVLTF
TRBV5-4,CASSLQSSGRAGFF
TRBV19,CASKLGPSGEQFF
TRBV7-6,CASSLVLAGAYYEQYF
TRBV5-1,CASSPEFRGGLDEQYF
TRBV10-3,CAISRTGQGGPPSSYEQYF
TRBV18,CATRDSRNTDTQYF
TRBV5-1,CASSSPDTSYGYTF
TRBV29-1,CSVGGTSGTNIQYF
TRBV3-1/TRBV3-2,CASSPGQGDYAEAFF
TRBV10-3,CAISDGGDIQYF